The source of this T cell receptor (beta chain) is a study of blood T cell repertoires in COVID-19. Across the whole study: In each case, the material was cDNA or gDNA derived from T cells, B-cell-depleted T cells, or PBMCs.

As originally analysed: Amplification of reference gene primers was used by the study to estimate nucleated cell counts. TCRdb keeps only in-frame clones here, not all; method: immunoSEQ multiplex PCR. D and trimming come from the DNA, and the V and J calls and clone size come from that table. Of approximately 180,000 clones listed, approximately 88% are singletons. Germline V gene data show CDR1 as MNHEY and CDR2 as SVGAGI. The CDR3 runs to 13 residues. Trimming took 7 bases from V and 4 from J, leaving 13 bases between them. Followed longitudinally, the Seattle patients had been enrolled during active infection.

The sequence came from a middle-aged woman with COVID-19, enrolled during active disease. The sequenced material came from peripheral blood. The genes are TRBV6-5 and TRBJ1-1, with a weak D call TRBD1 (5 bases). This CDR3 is CASMENRLTEAFF. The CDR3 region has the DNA TGTGCCAGCATGGAAAACAGGCTCACTGAAGCTTTCTTT.